The 17 T cell receptor beta chains in this list originate from one sample, sequenced in a study of control samples from healthy donors and cancer patients. Assay: immunoSEQ multiplex PCR; the TCRdb copy retains only in-frame clones and omits some. In the table there are 150,000 to 200,000 clones, 85% to 90% of which are singletons. The sample comprised blood. The receptors were gathered from a woman in her 30s in good health.

This chain uses TRBV27 with TRBJ2-1; 7 nucleotides match TRBD1. V lost 2 bases and J lost 7; bases outside the gene matches: 8. This CDR3 spans 15 amino acids. Looked up from germline, CDR1 is MNHEY and CDR2 is SMNVEV (reference sequence). Here the CDR3 reads CASSLGGQLPNEQFF. DNA for the CDR3: TGTGCCAGCAGTTTAGGGGGACAGCTTCCAAATGAGCAGTTCTTC.

V is TRBV11-3 and J is TRBJ2-1, with D unclear. The germline gives CDR1 SGHNT, CDR2 YENEEA. V was clipped by 1 base and J by 3 bases, with 22 bases between them. This CDR3 is built from 19 residues. CDR3 sequence (DNA): TGTGCCAGCAGCTTAGCGCCGGGTCCAACAAAGATTTACTACAATGAGCAGTTCTTC. Translation: CASSLAPGPTKIYYNEQFF.

This chain joins TRBV5-1 and TRBJ2-3; a possible D gene is TRBD1 (6 bases). The V end lost 1 base, the J end lost 5 bases, and 11 bases lay between the germline ends. The V gene's germline CDR1 is SGHRS and CDR2 YFSETQ. The CDR3 is 14 amino acids. The CDR3 reads CASSLMAGEDTQYF. Written as DNA, the CDR3 is TGCGCCAGCAGCTTGATGGCAGGGGAAGATACGCAGTATTTT.

This chain joins TRBV3-1 (or the pseudogene TRBV3-2) and TRBJ1-2; D might be TRBD1 (6 bases). V lost 3 bases and J lost 5, with 19 bases in between. The CDR3 is 16 residues long. Looked up from germline, CDR1 is LGHDT and CDR2 is YNNKEL (reference sequence). This chain's CDR3 is CASSQAGGGRGYGYTF. The CDR3 coding sequence is TGTGCCAGCAGCCAGGCGGGTGGGGGGCGAGGGTATGGCTACACCTTC.

The chain employs TRBV4-1 and TRBJ2-5; TRBD1 matches 7 bases. The V gene's germline CDR1 is MGHRA and CDR2 YSYEKL. Trimming at V came to 0 bases and at J to 2 bases, leaving 12 bases not matched to a gene. This CDR3 has 18 residues. CDR3 in DNA: TGCGCCAGCAGCCAAGATCCCAATCGGGACAGCCGACAAGAGACCCAGTACTTC. It translates to CASSQDPNRDSRQETQYF.

The chain joins TRBV7-2 to TRBJ2-1; the D gene is possibly TRBD1 (6 bases). V was clipped by 3 bases and J by 0 bases, with 9 bases between them. The CDR3 contains 15 residues. Per germline, CDR1 SGHTA and CDR2 FQGNSA. This CDR3 is CASSFRGSSYNEQFF. DNA of the CDR3: TGTGCCAGCAGCTTTAGGGGGAGCTCCTACAATGAGCAGTTCTTC.

The chain combines TRBV7-9 with TRBJ2-3, with TRBD2 identical over 9 bases. From germline, CDR1 is SEHNR and CDR2 FQNEAQ (reference sequence). The V and J ends lost 5 bases and 2 bases, in that order; junction bases with no gene match: 17. CDR3 size: 19 residues. The CDR3 loop is CASSRPSFGAGGSTDTQYF. CDR3 nucleotides: TGTGCCAGCAGCCGCCCCTCTTTCGGAGCGGGGGGTTCCACAGATACGCAGTATTTT.

CDR3 amino acids: CASSQDSKGGGYTF. The CDR3 DNA reads TGCGCCAGCAGCCAAGATTCCAAGGGGGGCGGCTACACCTTC. The J gene is TRBJ1-2, the V gene TRBV4-1; a weak D match, TRBD1 (6 bases). Trimming pared 0 bases from V and 8 bases from J, leaving 13 bases between. Germline V lookup: CDR1 MGHRA, CDR2 YSYEKL. The CDR3 has 14 amino acids.

This chain connects TRBV7-9 to TRBJ1-1; D unresolved. There are 14 residues in the CDR3. Trimming took off 0 bases at V and 0 bases at J, with 5 bases between the two ends. Germline assignment: CDR1 SEHNR and CDR2 FQNEAQ (reference sequence). CDR3 nucleotide sequence: TGTGCCAGCAGCTTAGCCGGGGTGAACACTGAAGCTTTCTTT. This codes for CASSLAGVNTEAFF.

V is TRBV28 and J is TRBJ1-3; D is unresolved. The germline CDR1 and CDR2 sequences are MDHEN and SYDVKM. There are 16 residues in the CDR3. Trimming pared 4 bases from V and 0 bases from J, leaving 13 bases between. The CDR3 DNA sequence: TGTGCCAGCAGTTCTCCAGGCCCCTACTCTGGAAACACCATATATTTT. As protein: CASSSPGPYSGNTIYF. Together with reference TRBV28 and TRBJ1-3, the CDR3 gives the full variable domain: DVKVTQSSRYLVKRTGEKVFLECVQDMDHENMFWYRQDPGLGLRLIYFSYDVKMKEKGDIPEGYSVSREKKERFSLILESASTNQTSMYLCASSSPGPYSGNTIYFGEGSWLTVV.

V is TRBV5-6 and J is TRBJ2-3, with 10 nucleotides matching TRBD2. J was trimmed by 6 bases and V by 0 bases; bases with no gene match: 7. Germline V gene data show CDR1 as SGHDT and CDR2 as YYEEEE. This CDR3 is 16 amino acids long. The CDR3 loop reads CASSLVVSGGRDTQYF. The CDR3 nucleotides read TGTGCCAGCAGCTTGGTGGTTAGCGGGGGGCGGGATACGCAGTATTTT.

This chain uses TRBV19 with TRBJ2-2, with no clear D. The CDR3 loop spans 10 amino acids. Trimming took 10 bases from V and 6 from J, leaving 6 bases between them. Germline-derived CDR1 and CDR2 are LNHDA and SQIVND (reference sequence). The CDR3 sequence: CAIYAGELFF. CDR3 in DNA: TGTGCCATATATGCCGGGGAGCTGTTTTTT.

V gene TRBV7-9 combines with J gene TRBJ2-5; 10 bases match TRBD2. This CDR3 is built from 17 residues. The J segment lost 0 bases and the V segment lost 5 bases, leaving 9 bases of the junction unmatched. Germline assignment: CDR1 SEHNR and CDR2 FQNEAQ (reference sequence). The CDR3 region is CASSHASGGRYQETQYF. DNA for the CDR3: TGTGCCAGCAGCCACGCTAGCGGGGGCCGGTACCAAGAGACCCAGTACTTC.

The chain joins TRBV3-1 (or the pseudogene TRBV3-2) to TRBJ2-3, with 11 bases that match TRBD2. After removal of 1 base from V and 3 bases from J, the junction contained 3 bases not matched to a gene. The CDR3 has 16 amino acids. Germline assignment: CDR1 LGHDT and CDR2 YNNKEL (reference sequence). The CDR3 DNA follows: TGTGCCAGCAGCCAAGGCAGACTAGCGGGGACAGATACGCAGTATTTT. Amino acids: CASSQGRLAGTDTQYF.

This chain connects TRBV6-4 to TRBJ2-2, with 8 nucleotides matching TRBD2. The CDR3 contains 14 residues. Germline lookup yields CDR1 MRHNA and CDR2 SNTAGT. V lost 6 bases and J lost 3; bases outside the gene matches: 3. Written as DNA, the CDR3 is TGTGCCAGCAGAGGACTAGCTTACACCGGGGAGCTGTTTTTT. Encoded protein: CASRGLAYTGELFF.

This clone was seen once. J is TRBJ1-1 and V is TRBV27; D uncertain. Deletions cut 2 bases from V and 2 bases from J, with 9 bases between. This CDR3 is built from 14 residues. Germline CDR1 reads MNHEY; CDR2 reads SMNVEV (reference sequence). CDR3 in DNA: TGTGCCAGCAGTTTAGAGGGATTTAACACTGAAGCTTTCTTT. Amino acids: CASSLEGFNTEAFF.

The chain is built from TRBV7-2 and TRBJ1-4; 11 nucleotides line up with TRBD1. The junction had 6 bases not matched to a gene; V was cut back by 5 bases and J by 7 bases. This CDR3 is built from 15 residues. Looked up from germline, CDR1 is SGHTA and CDR2 is FQGNSA. DNA for the CDR3: TGTGCCAGCAGCGGGCCGGGACAGGGGGGTGAAAAACTGTTTTTT. Protein product: CASSGPGQGGEKLFF.